One sample yielded the 12 T cell receptor beta chains listed below, sequenced in a study of PD-L1 blockade in urothelial cancer. The data were produced by immunoSEQ multiplex PCR, yet TCRdb's version contains in-frame clones alone and is incomplete. The table records 20,000 to 25,000 clones, approximately 90% of them present only once. Time point meaning: peripheral blood 6 weeks after treatment start. The sample was PBMCs, taken around atezolizumab (anti-PD-L1) treatment. The receptors originated from a woman in her sixties or seventies with urothelial cancer.

This clone was observed a handful of times. The chain carries TRBV9 and TRBJ2-2; possibly TRBD2 for D (6 bases). This CDR3 is built from 15 residues. Germline CDR1 and CDR2: SGDLS and YYNGEE. The V gene lost 4 bases and the J gene lost 3 bases, with 13 bases spanning the gap. CDR3 loop: CASSPWGGDTGELFF. CDR3 nucleotides: TGTGCCAGCAGCCCCTGGGGCGGGGACACCGGGGAGCTGTTTTTT.

The gene calls are TRBV5-1 and TRBJ2-2; perhaps TRBD1 as D (6 bases). The CDR3 length is 15 residues. V shed 2 bases and J shed 2 bases, with 10 bases lying between them. In germline, CDR1 is SGHRS, CDR2 YFSETQ. CDR3 sequence: CASSLRTDNTGELFF. Written as DNA, the CDR3 is TGCGCCAGCAGCTTACGGACAGATAACACCGGGGAGCTGTTTTTT.

The V call is TRBV14, the J call TRBJ2-3, with 8 nucleotides matching TRBD1. The CDR3 is 15 residues long. The germline V gene has CDR1 SGHDN and CDR2 FVKESK. Losses at the gene ends were 6 bases for V and 1 base for J; bases not matched to a gene: 6. The CDR3 sequence is CASSRPGQGTDTQYF. The CDR3 DNA follows: TGTGCCAGCAGTCGTCCGGGACAGGGCACAGATACGCAGTATTTT.

J is TRBJ2-1 and V is TRBV5-1; TRBD1 matches at 11 bases. Germline CDR1 is SGHRS and CDR2 is YFSETQ. V dropped 0 bases and J dropped 10; count of bases not matched to a gene: 6. This CDR3 contains 15 residues. The CDR3 DNA reads TGCGCCAGCAGCTTGGGGGGGACAGGGGGTGAGGAGCAGTTCTTC. Translating gives CASSLGGTGGEEQFF. Combining the CDR3 with reference TRBV5-1 and TRBJ2-1 gives the whole variable domain KAGVTQTPRYLIKTRGQQVTLSCSPISGHRSVSWYQQTPGQGLQFLFEYFSETQRNKGNFPGRFSGRQFSNSRSEMNVSTLELGDSALYLCASSLGGTGGEEQFFGPGTRLTVL.

The V call is TRBV6-5, the J call TRBJ2-5; D possibly corresponds to TRBD2 (6 bases). This CDR3 spans 13 amino acids. Trimming shortened V by 5 bases and J by 5 bases, and 12 bases separated the two germline ends. Germline V lookup: CDR1 MNHEY, CDR2 SVGAGI. The CDR3 nucleotides are TGTGCCAGCAGTCCTGCGGGGTGGGAGACCCAGTACTTC. Translation: CASSPAGWETQYF.

This clone has only a few counts. This sequence joins TRBV19 and TRBJ2-1, with D maybe TRBD1 (6 bases). CDR1 and CDR2 (germline): LNHDA, SQIVND (reference sequence). The CDR3 totals 15 residues. The V gene lost 6 bases and the J gene lost 2 bases, with 14 bases spanning the gap. CDR3 region: CASRSRQDAYNEQFF. The CDR3 DNA reads TGTGCCAGTAGGTCACGACAGGACGCCTACAATGAGCAGTTCTTC.

The chain carries TRBV21-1 and TRBJ2-7; the table's TRBD2 call for D was not verified on the DNA. TRBV21-1 is a pseudogene locus. CDR3 length equals 15 residues. The CDR3 DNA sequence: TGTGCCAGCACCGGCATTTGGGCGGGACCCTACGAGCAGTACTTC. This translates into CASTGIWAGPYEQYF.

This chain uses TRBV4-1 with TRBJ1-4; 7 nucleotides match TRBD1. CDR3 size: 17 residues. Germline-derived CDR1 and CDR2 are MGHRA and YSYEKL. Germline trimming cut 4 bases from V and 11 bases from J; bases unmatched to any gene: 19. The CDR3 loop is CASSRADVGTARGKLFF. CDR3 in DNA: TGCGCCAGCAGCCGAGCAGATGTAGGGACAGCTCGGGGGAAACTGTTTTTT.

This clone came up a few times. The V call is TRBV20-1, the J call TRBJ1-1, with D unresolved. V lost 2 bases, J lost 6 bases, and 4 bases lay in between. The length of the CDR3 is 10 residues. Germline values: CDR1 DFQATT, CDR2 SNEGSKA (reference sequence). The CDR3 nucleotides are TGCAGTGCTAGAATAGCTGAAGCTTTCTTT. Translating gives CSARIAEAFF.

The V gene is TRBV9, the J gene TRBJ2-7; D gene unclear. The ends were cut back, 0 bases at V and 2 bases at J, with 9 bases in the middle. The germline gives CDR1 SGDLS, CDR2 YYNGEE. This CDR3 spans 14 amino acids. CDR3 in DNA: TGTGCCAGCAGCGTAGGAATAGAAACCTACGAGCAGTACTTC. Encoded protein: CASSVGIETYEQYF. Looking up the rest from reference TRBV9 and TRBJ2-7 gives the full variable domain: DSGVTQTPKHLITATGQRVTLRCSPRSGDLSVYWYQQSLDQGLQFLIQYYNGEERAKGNILERFSAQQFPDLHSELNLSSLELGDSALYFCASSVGIETYEQYFGPGTRLTVT.

The genes are TRBV7-9 and TRBJ2-7, with TRBD1 identical over 8 bases. The length of the CDR3 is 15 residues. J was trimmed by 6 bases and V by 2 bases; bases with no gene match: 9. Germline assignment: CDR1 SEHNR and CDR2 FQNEAQ (reference sequence). CDR3 sequence: CASSLFLTGESEQYF. As DNA, the CDR3 is TGTGCCAGCAGCTTATTTCTGACAGGGGAGTCCGAGCAGTACTTC.

The rearrangement joins TRBV7-9 to TRBJ1-2; perhaps TRBD1 as D (6 bases). Germline V gene data show CDR1 as SEHNR and CDR2 as FQNEAQ (reference sequence). Trimming left V 5 bases short and J 6 bases short, with 16 bases between. This CDR3 is 14 amino acids long. CDR3 protein: CASSLTQGYDGYTF. The DNA for the CDR3 is TGTGCCAGCAGCCTCACTCAGGGGTACGATGGCTACACCTTC.